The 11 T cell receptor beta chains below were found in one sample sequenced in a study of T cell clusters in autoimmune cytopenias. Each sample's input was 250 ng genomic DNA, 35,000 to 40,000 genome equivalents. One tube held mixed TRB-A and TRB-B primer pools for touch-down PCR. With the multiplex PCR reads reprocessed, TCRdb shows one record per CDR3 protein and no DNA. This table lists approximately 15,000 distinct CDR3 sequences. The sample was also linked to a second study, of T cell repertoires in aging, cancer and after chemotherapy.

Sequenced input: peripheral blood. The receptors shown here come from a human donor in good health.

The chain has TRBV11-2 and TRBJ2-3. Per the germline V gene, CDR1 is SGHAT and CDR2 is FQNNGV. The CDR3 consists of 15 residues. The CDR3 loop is CASSYSLSATDTQYF. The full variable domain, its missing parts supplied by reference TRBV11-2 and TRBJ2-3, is EAGVAQSPRYKIIEKRQSVAFWCNPISGHATLYWYQQILGQGPKLLIQFQNNGVVDDSQLPKDRFSAERLKGVDSTLKIQPAKLEDSAVYLCASSYSLSATDTQYFGPGTRLTVL.

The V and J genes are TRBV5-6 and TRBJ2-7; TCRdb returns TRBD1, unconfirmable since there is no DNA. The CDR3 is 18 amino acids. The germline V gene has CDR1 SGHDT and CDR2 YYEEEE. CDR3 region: CASSLGGQGAINSYEQYF.

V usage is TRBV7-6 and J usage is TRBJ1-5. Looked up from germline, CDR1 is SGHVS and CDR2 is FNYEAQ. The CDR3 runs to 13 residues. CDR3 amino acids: CASSLGNGQPQHF.

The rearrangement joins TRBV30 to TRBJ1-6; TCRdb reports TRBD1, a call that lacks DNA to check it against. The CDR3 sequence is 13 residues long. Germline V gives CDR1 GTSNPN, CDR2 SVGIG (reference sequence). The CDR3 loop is CAWAPGLGSPLHF.

The CDR3 region is CASSPIGIQHGYTF. The chain is built from TRBV12-3 or TRBV12-4 and TRBJ1-2. The CDR3 is made up of 14 amino acids.

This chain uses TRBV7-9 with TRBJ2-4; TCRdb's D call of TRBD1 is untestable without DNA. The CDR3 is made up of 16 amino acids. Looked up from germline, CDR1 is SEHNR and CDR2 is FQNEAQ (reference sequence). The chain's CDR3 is CASSLGTGQGGNIQYF.

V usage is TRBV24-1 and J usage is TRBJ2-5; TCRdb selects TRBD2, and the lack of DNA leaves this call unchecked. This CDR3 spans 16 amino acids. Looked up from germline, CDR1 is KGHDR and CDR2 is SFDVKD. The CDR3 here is CATSATSGSSQETQYF.

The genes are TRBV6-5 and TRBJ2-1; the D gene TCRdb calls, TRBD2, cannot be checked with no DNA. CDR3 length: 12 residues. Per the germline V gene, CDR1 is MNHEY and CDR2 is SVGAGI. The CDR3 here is CASLGSSGEQFF.

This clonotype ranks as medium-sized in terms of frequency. This CDR3 is CASSPTDRRGTQYF. The chain couples TRBV5-6 to TRBJ2-3. This CDR3 region has 14 residues. Germline CDR1 reads SGHDT; CDR2 reads YYEEEE.

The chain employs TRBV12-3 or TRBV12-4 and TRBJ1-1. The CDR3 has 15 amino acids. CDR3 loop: CASSLSVLVNTEAFF.

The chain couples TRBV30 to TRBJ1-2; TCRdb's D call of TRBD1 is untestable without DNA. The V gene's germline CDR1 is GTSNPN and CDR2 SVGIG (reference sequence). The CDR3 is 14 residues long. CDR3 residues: CAWSRGSLNYGYTF.